This T cell receptor (beta chain) was recorded in a study of T cells after yellow fever vaccination. On this clonotype itself: The antigen is not known. At one end the junction does not follow the germline gene, possibly because of a read error.

TCRdb reanalysed the 5' RACE reads using MiXCR and keeps one entry per CDR3 protein. The sample lists 550,000 or so distinct CDR3 sequences; 15% to 20% were seen once. The CDR3 length is 14 residues. The germline gives CDR1 DFQATT, CDR2 SNEGSKA (reference sequence). Notes on the study in general: Abundant bulk-derived clonotypes could contaminate FACS-sorted repertoires.

The chain is built from TRBV20-1 and TRBJ1-5, with TRBD1 matching over 7 bases. The TCR was taken from a man aged 25-40 years who received the YFV17D yellow fever vaccine. The sequenced sample was PBMCs, obtained 15 days after the yellow fever booster vaccination. DNA of the CDR3: TGCAGTGCGAGAGGGGGACAGCGTTTCTCGCCCCAGCATTTT. This encodes CSARGGQRFSPQHF.